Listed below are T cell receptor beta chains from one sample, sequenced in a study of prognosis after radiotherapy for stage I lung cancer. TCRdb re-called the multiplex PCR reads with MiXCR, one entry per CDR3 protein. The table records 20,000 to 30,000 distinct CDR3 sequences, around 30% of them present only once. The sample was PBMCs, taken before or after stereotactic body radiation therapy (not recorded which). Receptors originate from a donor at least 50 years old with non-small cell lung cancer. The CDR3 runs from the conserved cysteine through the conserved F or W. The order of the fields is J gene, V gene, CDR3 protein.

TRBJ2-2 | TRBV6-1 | CASTLRGANTGELFF
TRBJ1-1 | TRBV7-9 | CASSLAQDTEAFF
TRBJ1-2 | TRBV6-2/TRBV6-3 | CASSYHQGSINYGYTF
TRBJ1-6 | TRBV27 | CASRQQGSYNSPLHF
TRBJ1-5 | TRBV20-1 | CSARRGGQPQHF
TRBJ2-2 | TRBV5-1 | CASSSLAGGGELFF
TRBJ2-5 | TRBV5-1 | CASSPLSQETQYF
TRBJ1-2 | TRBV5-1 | CASSPLTGGSSYTF
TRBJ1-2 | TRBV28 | CASSTPTGGYGYTF
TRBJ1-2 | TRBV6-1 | CASSDRVRGYTF
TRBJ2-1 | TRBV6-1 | CASSTSVDSYNEQFF
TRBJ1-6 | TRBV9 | CASSVLSGNNSPLHF
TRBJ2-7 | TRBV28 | CASSLVGEQYF
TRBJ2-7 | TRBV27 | CASSLYRGSYEQYF
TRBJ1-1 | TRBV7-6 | CASSSLDSTLNTEAFF
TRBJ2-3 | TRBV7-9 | CASSPKTNQGTDTQYF
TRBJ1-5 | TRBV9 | CASSVQSNQPQHF
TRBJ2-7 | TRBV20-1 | CSAGKTSVLSEQYF
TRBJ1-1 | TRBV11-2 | CASSLVVNTEAFF
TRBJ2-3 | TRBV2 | CASRARTGLADTQYF
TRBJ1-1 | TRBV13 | CASSLTPTGWNTEAFF
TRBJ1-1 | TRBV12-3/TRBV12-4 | CASSLMGSNTEAFF
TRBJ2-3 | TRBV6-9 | CASSYGDAGADTQYF
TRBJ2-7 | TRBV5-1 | CASSLAELGLAGSYEQYF
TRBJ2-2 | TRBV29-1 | CSVEEVYMGTGELFF
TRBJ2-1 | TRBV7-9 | CASRSGTSCPRAHNEQFF
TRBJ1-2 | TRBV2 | CASRGQGGNYGYTF
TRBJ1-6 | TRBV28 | CASTESQGRSSPLHF
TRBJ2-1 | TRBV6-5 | CASSYDPFYNEQFF
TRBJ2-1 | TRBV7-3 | CASSLVRGGHNEQFF
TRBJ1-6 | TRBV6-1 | CVSSPRTGSSYNSPIHF
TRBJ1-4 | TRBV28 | CATAGQNNEKLFF
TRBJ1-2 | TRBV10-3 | CAVSEERCAYNYGYTF
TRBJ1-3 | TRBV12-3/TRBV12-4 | CASTFARASGNTIYF
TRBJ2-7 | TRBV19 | CASTQTSRGQCYEHYF
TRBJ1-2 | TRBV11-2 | CASSLVIGGGYTF
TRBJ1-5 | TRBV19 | CASSLNSNQPQHF
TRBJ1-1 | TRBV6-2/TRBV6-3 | CASSTRTGTEAFF
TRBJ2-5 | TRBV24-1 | CATSDPRGSGETQYF
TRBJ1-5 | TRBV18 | CASSPSSSNQPQHF
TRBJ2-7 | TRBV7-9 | CASSPAGLPYEQYF
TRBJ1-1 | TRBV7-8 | CASSPTQAGITEAFF
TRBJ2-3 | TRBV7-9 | CASSEPKLVRLTDTQYF
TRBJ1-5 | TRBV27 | CASSARGNQPQHF
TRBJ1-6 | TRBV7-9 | CASSSFNSPLHF
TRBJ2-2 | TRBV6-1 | CASKFAALNTGELFF